This T cell receptor (beta chain) was documented in a study of technical replicates of blood from a handful of donors. The assay was immunoSEQ multiplex PCR, and TCRdb's table has in-frame clones only and misses some. This repertoire shows 45,000 to 60,000 clones, 85% to 90% found once; its top ten account for roughly 5.3%. In this sample, this clone turned up once. Trimming removed 4 bases from V and 2 bases from J, with 9 bases in between. The CDR3 runs 13 residues. The germline V gene encodes CDR1 SGHRS and CDR2 YFSETQ. The V call is TRBV5-1, the J call TRBJ1-2, with unresolved D. Sequencing was done on a sample of PBMCs. The sequence derives from a human donor in good health. Some clones in this sample may be carry-over from other donors' samples. The CDR3 DNA is TGCGCCAGCAGCCGGGAAGCGAACTATGGCTACACCTTC. This translates into CASSREANYGYTF.